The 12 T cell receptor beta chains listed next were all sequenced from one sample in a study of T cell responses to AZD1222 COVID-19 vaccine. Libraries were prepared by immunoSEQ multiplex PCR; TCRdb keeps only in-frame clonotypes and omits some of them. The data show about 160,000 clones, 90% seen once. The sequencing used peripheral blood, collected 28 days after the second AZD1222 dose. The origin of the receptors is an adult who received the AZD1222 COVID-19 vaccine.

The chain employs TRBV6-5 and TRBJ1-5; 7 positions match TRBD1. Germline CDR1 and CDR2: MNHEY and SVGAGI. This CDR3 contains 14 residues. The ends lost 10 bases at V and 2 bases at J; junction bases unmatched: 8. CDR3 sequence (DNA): TGTGCCACTTTTGACAGGGAGGGCAATCAGCCCCAGCATTTT. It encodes CATFDREGNQPQHF.

The CDR3, as DNA: TGTGCCAGCAGCTTGTTAGCCGGGTCCTACGAGCAGTACTTC. Translating gives CASSLLAGSYEQYF. J is TRBJ2-7 and V is TRBV5-5; D is unresolved. The germline gives CDR1 SGHKS, CDR2 YYEKEE (reference sequence). The V end was cut by 1 base, the J end by 1 base, with 9 bases between. The CDR3 extends over 14 amino acids.

The CDR3 region has the DNA TGTGCCAGCAGCCAAGTGGGGGGGACGACCAAAAACATTCAGTACTTC. It yields the protein CASSQVGGTTKNIQYF. This chain uses TRBV3-1 (or the pseudogene TRBV3-2) with TRBJ2-4; 7 bases are a match to TRBD2. CDR3 length equals 16 residues. The V segment lost 1 base and the J segment 2 bases; nucleotides outside the gene matches: 5. Germline V gene data show CDR1 as LGHDT and CDR2 as YNNKEL (reference sequence).

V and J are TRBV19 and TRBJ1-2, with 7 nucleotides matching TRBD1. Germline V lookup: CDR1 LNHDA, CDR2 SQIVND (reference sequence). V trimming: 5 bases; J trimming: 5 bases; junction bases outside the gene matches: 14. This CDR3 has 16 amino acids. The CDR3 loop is CASSSSGTASFYGYTF. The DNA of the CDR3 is TGTGCCAGTAGTTCGAGTGGGACAGCGTCCTTTTATGGCTACACCTTC. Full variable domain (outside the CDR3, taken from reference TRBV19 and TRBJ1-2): DGGITQSPKYLFRKEGQNVTLSCEQNLNHDAMYWYRQDPGQGLRLIYYSQIVNDFQKGDIAEGYSVSREKKESFPLTVTSAQKNPTAFYLCASSSSGTASFYGYTFGSGTRLTVV.

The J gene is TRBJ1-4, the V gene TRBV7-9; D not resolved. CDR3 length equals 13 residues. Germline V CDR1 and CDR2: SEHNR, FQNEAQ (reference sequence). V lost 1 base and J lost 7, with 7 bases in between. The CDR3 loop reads CASSLGLLEKLFF. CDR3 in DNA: TGTGCCAGCAGCTTAGGCCTTCTTGAAAAACTGTTTTTT.

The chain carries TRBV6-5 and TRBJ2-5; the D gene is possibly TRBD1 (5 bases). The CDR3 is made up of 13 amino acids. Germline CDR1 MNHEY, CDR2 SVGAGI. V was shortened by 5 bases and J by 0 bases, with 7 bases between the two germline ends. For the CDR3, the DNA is TGTGCCAGCAGTCGACAGTACCAAGAGACCCAGTACTTC. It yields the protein CASSRQYQETQYF.

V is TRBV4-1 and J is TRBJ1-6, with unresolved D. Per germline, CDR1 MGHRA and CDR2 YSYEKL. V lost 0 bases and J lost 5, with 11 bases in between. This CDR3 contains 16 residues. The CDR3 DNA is TGCGCCAGCAGCCAAGATGGCTTACCCGATAATTCACCCCTCCACTTT. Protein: CASSQDGLPDNSPLHF.

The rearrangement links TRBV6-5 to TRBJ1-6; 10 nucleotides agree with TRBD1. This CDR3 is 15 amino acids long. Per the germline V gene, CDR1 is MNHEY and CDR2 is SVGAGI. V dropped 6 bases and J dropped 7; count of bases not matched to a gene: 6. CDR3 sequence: CASRGTGARNSPLHF. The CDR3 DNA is TGTGCCAGCAGAGGGACAGGGGCGAGGAATTCACCCCTCCACTTT.

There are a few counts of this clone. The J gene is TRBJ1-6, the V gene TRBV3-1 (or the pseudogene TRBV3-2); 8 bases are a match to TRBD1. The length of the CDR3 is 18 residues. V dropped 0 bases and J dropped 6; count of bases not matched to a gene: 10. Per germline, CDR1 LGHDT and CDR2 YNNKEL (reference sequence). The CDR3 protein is CASSQERLDRVTNSPLHF. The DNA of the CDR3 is TGTGCCAGCAGCCAAGAAAGGTTGGACAGGGTAACTAATTCACCCCTCCACTTT.

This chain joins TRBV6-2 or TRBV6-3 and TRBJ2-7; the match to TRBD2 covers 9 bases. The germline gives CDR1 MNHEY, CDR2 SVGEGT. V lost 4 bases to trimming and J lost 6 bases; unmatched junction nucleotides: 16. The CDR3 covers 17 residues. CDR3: CASSWGGRASQASEQYF. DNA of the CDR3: TGTGCCAGCAGTTGGGGCGGGAGGGCCAGCCAGGCATCCGAGCAGTACTTC.

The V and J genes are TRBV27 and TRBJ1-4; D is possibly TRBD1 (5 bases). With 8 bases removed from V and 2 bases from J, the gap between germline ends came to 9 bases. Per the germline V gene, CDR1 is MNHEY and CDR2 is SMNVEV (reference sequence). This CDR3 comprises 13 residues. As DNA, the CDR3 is TGTGCCAGCTCGGGGCGTACTAATGAAAAACTGTTTTTT. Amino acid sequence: CASSGRTNEKLFF.

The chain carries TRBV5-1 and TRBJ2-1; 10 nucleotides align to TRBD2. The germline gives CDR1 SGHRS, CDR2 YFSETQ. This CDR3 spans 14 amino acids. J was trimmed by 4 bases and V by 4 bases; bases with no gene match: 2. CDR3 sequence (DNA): TGCGCCAGCAGCGAAGCGGGAGGGTACAATGAGCAGTTCTTC. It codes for CASSEAGGYNEQFF.